This T cell receptor (beta chain) emerged from a study of CD8 T cells in ankylosing spondylitis. Study results and caveats: Before this, some motif variants had been reported in reactive arthritis synovial fluid and blood.

The CDR3 covers 14 residues. Germline values: CDR1 SGHRS, CDR2 YFSETQ. Trimming removed 2 bases at V and 4 bases at J, with 12 bases between. For this clonotype: Antigen unknown.

TCRdb redid the calling of the 5' RACE reads with MiXCR, one entry per CDR3 protein. The table records roughly 150,000 distinct CDR3 sequences, around 32% of them present only once. The clonotype comes from a male donor with ankylosing spondylitis. The material sequenced was synovial fluid, either unsorted or a sorted T cell fraction (not recorded which). The chain has TRBV5-1 and TRBJ1-2; D is unresolved. As DNA, the CDR3 is TGCGCCAGCAGCTTAAGTCAGTCCGTCTATGGCTACACCTTC. It yields the protein CASSLSQSVYGYTF.